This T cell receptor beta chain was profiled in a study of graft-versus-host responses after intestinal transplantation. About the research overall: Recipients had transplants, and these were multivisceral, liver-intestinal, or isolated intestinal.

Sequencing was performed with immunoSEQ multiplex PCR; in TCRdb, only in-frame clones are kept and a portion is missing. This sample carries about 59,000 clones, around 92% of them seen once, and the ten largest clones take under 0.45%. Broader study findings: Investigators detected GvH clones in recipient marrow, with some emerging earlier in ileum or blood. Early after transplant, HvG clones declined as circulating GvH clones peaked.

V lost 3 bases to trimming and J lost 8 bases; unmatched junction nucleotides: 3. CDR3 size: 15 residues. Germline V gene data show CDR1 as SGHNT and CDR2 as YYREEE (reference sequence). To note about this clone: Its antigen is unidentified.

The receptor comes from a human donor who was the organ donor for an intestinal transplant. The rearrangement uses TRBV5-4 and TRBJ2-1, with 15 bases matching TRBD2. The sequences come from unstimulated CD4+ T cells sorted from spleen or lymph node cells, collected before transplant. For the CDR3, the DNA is TGTGCCAGCAGCTCGGGACTAGCGGGGGGTTATGAGCAGTTCTTC. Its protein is CASSSGLAGGYEQFF.